This T cell receptor beta chain appears in the sequencing data of a study of beta chain features in type 1 diabetes. CDR3 length equals 15 residues. CDR1 LNHDA and CDR2 SQIVND come from the germline V gene (reference sequence). The V gene end was trimmed by 6 bases and the J gene end by 3 bases; junction bases not matched to a gene: 11. Cells sorted by CD45RO/CCR7/CD25/CD127/CD95/CD27 comprised CD4+ naive, central memory, regulatory and stem cell-like memory cells. Whole-study results and caveats: Among all four CD4+ subsets, Type 1 diabetes patients had TCRB CDR3s that were moderately but significantly shorter. TCRB repertoires of naive, central memory and Treg cells appeared more similar among patients than among healthy donors. Here, the possible influence of HLA type (on TCRB rearrangement) remained unresolved.

Worth noting for this clone: Its cognate antigen is unknown.

Expressed TCRB transcripts were sequenced because the isolated RNA had all been reverse transcribed beforehand. Profiled with immunoSEQ multiplex PCR; TCRdb holds only in-frame clones, not every one. The sample has approximately 260,000 clones, around 24% seen once. The source material was naive CD4+ T cells from blood. The chain has TRBV19 and TRBJ2-7; 7 bases are a match to TRBD1. The sequence derives from a woman in her twenties or thirties with type 1 diabetes. This CDR3 reads CASSTGTATFYEQYF. CDR3 nucleotide sequence: TGTGCCAGTAGCACCGGGACAGCGACGTTCTACGAGCAGTACTTC.